This T cell receptor (beta chain) was documented in a study of glioma-infiltrating T cells. Using RNA template, CDR3s of TCR alpha and beta were amplified with iRepertoire arm-PCR. TCRdb re-called the multiplex PCR reads with MiXCR, one entry per CDR3 protein. The repertoire holds tens of thousands of distinct CDR3 sequences, about 23% seen once, with more than 6.5% in the top ten. This clonotype has only one observation. The germline V gene encodes CDR1 SNHLY and CDR2 FYNNEI. Trimming removed 5 bases at V and 5 bases at J, with 13 bases between. The CDR3 contains 14 residues. The chain has TRBV2 and TRBJ1-5; a possible D gene is TRBD1 (6 bases). The sample consisted of glioma tissue, nonneoplastic brain tissue, or PBMCs (not recorded which). The sequence was obtained from a human donor with low-grade glioma or glioblastoma, undergoing nonglioma brain surgery, or in good health (not recorded which). CDR3 sequence: CASSKGGWDQPQHF. DNA for the CDR3: TGTGCCAGCAGTAAGGGGGGTTGGGATCAGCCCCAGCATTTT.